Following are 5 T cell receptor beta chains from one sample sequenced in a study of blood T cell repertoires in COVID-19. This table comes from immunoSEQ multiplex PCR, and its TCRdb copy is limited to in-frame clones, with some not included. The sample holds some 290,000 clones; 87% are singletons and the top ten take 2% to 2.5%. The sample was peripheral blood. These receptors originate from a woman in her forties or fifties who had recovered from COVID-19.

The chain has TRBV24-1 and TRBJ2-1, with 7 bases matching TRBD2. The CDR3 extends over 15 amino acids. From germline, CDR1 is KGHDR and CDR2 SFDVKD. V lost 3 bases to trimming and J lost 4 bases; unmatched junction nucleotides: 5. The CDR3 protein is CATSDPYGGYNEQFF. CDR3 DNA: TGTGCCACCAGTGATCCGTACGGGGGGTACAATGAGCAGTTCTTC.

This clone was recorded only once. The CDR3 DNA reads TGTGCCAGCACACGGGACAATAATAGCAATCAGCCCCAGCATTTT. Its translation is CASTRDNNSNQPQHF. The chain links TRBV28 to TRBJ1-5; D might be TRBD1 (6 bases). Per the germline V gene, CDR1 is MDHEN and CDR2 is SYDVKM. Trimming cost V 7 bases and J 0 bases, with 13 bases left between them. CDR3 length: 15 residues.

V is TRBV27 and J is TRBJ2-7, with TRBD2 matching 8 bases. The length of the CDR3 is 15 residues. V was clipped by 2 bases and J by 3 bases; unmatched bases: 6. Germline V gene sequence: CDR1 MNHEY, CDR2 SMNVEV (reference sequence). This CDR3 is CASSLMPGGGYEQYF. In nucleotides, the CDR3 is TGTGCCAGCAGTTTAATGCCCGGGGGGGGCTACGAGCAGTACTTC.

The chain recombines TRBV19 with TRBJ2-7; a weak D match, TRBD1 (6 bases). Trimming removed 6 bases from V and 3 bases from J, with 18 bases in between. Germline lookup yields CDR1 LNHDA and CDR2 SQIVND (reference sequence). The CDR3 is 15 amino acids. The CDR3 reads CASRDSNSLSYEQYF. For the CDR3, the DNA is TGTGCCAGTAGGGACAGCAACAGCCTGAGCTACGAGCAGTACTTC. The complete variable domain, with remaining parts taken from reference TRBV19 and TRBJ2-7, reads DGGITQSPKYLFRKEGQNVTLSCEQNLNHDAMYWYRQDPGQGLRLIYYSQIVNDFQKGDIAEGYSVSREKKESFPLTVTSAQKNPTAFYLCASRDSNSLSYEQYFGPGTRLTVT.

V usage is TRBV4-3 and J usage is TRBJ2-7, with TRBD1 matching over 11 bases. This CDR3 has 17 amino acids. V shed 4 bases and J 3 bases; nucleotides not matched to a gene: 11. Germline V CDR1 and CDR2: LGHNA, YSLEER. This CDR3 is CASSLSPGTGGFYEQYF. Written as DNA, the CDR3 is TGCGCCAGCAGCCTTAGCCCCGGGACAGGGGGATTCTACGAGCAGTACTTC.